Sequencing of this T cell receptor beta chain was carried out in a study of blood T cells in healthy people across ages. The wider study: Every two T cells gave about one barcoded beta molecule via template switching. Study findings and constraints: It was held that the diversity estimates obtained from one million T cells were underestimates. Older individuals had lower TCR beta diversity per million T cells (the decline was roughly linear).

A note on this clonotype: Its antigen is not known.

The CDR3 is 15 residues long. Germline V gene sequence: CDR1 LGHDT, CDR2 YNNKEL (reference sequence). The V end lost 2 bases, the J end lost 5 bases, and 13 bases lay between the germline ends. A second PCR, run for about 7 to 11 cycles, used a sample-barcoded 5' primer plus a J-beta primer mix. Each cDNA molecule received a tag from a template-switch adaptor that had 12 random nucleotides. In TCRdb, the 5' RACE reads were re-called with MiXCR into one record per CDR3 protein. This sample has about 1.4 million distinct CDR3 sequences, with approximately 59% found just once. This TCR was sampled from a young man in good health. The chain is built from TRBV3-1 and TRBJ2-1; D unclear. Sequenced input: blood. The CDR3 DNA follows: TGTGCCAGCAGCCAAAAACCCATGGGCCACAATGAGCAGTTCTTC. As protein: CASSQKPMGHNEQFF.